Only a few counts were recorded for the clone carrying this TCR beta chain. Germline V gene data show CDR1 as SGDLS and CDR2 as YYNGEE. The CDR3 runs to 15 residues. J was trimmed by 6 bases and V by 3 bases; bases with no gene match: 6. Per the study methods: Reference gene primer amplification gave estimated nucleated cell counts. Repertoires were generated with immunoSEQ multiplex PCR, while TCRdb's copy carries only in-frame clones and drops some. That table gives V, J and clone size, and the DNA gave D and trimming. This sample has some 83,000 clones, with more than 70% found just once. This sample is part of a study of blood T cell repertoires in COVID-19. Study-level information: COVID-19 samples collected from the United States, Italy and Spain covered acute and convalescent phases. T cells, B-cell-depleted T cells, or PBMCs provided the cDNA or gDNA that served as material.

The source material was peripheral blood. The gene calls are TRBV9 and TRBJ2-1; TRBD2 matches 10 bases. The source of this sequence is a man in his sixties with acute or convalescent COVID-19. CDR3 nucleotides: TGTGCCAGCAGCGGGAGCGGGAGGGCCGCCAATGAGCAGTTCTTC. It translates to CASSGSGRAANEQFF.